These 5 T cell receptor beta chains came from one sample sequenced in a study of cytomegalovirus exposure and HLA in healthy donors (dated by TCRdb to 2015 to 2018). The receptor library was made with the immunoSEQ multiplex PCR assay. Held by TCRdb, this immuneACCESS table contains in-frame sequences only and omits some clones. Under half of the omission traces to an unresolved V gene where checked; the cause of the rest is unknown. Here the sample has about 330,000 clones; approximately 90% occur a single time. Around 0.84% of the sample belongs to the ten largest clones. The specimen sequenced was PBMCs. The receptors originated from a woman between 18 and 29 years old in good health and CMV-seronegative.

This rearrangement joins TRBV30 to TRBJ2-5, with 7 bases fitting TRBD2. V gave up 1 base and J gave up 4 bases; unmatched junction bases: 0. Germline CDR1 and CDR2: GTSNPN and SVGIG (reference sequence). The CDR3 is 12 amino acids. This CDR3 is CAWSGGGETQYF. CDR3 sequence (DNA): TGTGCCTGGAGTGGCGGGGGAGAGACCCAGTACTTC.

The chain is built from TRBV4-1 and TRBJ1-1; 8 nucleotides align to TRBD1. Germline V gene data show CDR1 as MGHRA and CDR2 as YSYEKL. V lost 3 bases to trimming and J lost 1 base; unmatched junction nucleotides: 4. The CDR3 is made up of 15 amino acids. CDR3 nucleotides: TGCGCCAGCAGCCATACCGGGACAGGGAACACTGAAGCTTTCTTT. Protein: CASSHTGTGNTEAFF.

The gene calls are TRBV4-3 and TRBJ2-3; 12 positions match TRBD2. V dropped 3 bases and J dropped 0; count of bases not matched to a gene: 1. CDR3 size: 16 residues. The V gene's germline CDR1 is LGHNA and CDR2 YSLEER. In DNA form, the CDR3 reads TGCGCCAGCAGCCATGGGACTAGCGGGAGCACAGATACGCAGTATTTT. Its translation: CASSHGTSGSTDTQYF.

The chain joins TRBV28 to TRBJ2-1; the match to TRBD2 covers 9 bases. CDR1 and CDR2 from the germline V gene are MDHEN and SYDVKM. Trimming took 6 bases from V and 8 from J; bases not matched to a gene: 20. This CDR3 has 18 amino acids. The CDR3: CASSPIISGRGPFHEQFF. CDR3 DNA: TGTGCCAGCAGCCCCATTATTAGCGGGAGAGGGCCGTTCCATGAGCAGTTCTTC.

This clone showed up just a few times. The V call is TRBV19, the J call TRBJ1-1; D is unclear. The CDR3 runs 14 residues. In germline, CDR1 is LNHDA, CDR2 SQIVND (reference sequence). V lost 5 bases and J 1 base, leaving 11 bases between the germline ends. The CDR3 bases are TGTGCCAGTAGTTTAACACCAGAGAACACTGAAGCTTTCTTT. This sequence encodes CASSLTPENTEAFF.